This TCR beta chain derives from a study of shared clonotypes between healthy human individuals. Study-level results: The generation probabilities recorded for non-shared clonotypes fell below those of clonotypes shared by all four donors.

With respect to this clone: The target antigen is unknown.

Here immunoSEQ multiplex PCR was the method, and the copy in TCRdb shows in-frame clones only, minus some. Of over a million clones detected, around 82% appear once; the ten largest clones hold roughly 0.61%. Partitioning of CD4+ cells yielded a CD45RA+ naive subset and a CD45RA-negative memory subset. Sequenced: memory CD4+ T cells from PBMCs. Subset of the sample: CD45RA-negative fraction. The source of this sequence is a man aged 18 to 30 in good health. Some clones in this sample may be carry-over from other donors' samples.

In DNA, the CDR3 is TGCGCCAGCAGCTTGCAGGACAGGCGCGGCTACACCTTC. Protein: CASSLQDRRGYTF. V is TRBV5-1 and J is TRBJ1-2, with 7 bases aligning to TRBD1. V was clipped by 1 base and J by 8 bases; unmatched bases: 5. The length of the CDR3 is 13 residues. Germline CDR1 is SGHRS and CDR2 is YFSETQ.